Each of the 32 T cell receptor beta chains below was sequenced from the same sample in a study of OX40 agonist ivuxolimab in advanced cancers. TCRdb keeps only in-frame clones here, not all; method: immunoSEQ multiplex PCR. The repertoire holds 40,000 to 60,000 clones, about 81% seen once, with over 1.5% in the top ten. This specimen consisted of CD4+ or CD8+ T cells sorted from blood, obtained in a trial of the OX40 agonist ivuxolimab. The receptor set was obtained from an adult with an advanced solid tumor such as melanoma, head and neck, liver or kidney cancer.

The chain uses TRBV2 and TRBJ2-5; D perhaps matches TRBD2 (5 bases). V shed 6 bases and J shed 4 bases, with 15 bases lying between them. The CDR3 is 14 amino acids. Germline V gene data show CDR1 as SNHLY and CDR2 as FYNNEI. The CDR3, as DNA: TGTGCCAGCAGCGGCGGAACTAGTACAGAGACCCAGTACTTC. Its translation is CASSGGTSTETQYF.

The sample holds a few counts of this clone. The V and J genes are TRBV28 and TRBJ1-1; the D is unclear. Germline-derived CDR1 and CDR2 are MDHEN and SYDVKM. Between the trimmed V and J ends, which lost 5 bases and 2 bases, there was a span of 6 bases. The CDR3 loop spans 12 amino acids. This CDR3 is CASSIYNTEAFF. CDR3 nucleotide sequence: TGTGCCAGCAGTATCTATAACACTGAAGCTTTCTTT.

This chain joins TRBV28 and TRBJ2-1; D is possibly TRBD2 (6 bases). The germline CDR1 and CDR2 sequences are MDHEN and SYDVKM. Trimming stripped 10 bases from V and 5 bases from J, with 12 bases between. The CDR3 covers 12 residues. CDR3 DNA sequence: TGTGCCAACATGACGGGGGACAATGAGCAGTTCTTC. This encodes CANMTGDNEQFF.

The chain recombines TRBV7-8 with TRBJ2-1; no definite D call. Germline loops: CDR1 SGHVS, CDR2 FQNEAQ. The CDR3 covers 12 residues. V lost 0 bases, J lost 8 bases, and 5 bases lay in between. CDR3 DNA: TGTGCCAGCAGCTTAGCGCGATATGAGCAGTTCTTC. Translated, it gives CASSLARYEQFF.

The V and J genes are TRBV27 and TRBJ1-1; TRBD1 is a possible D gene (5 bases). The V end lost 3 bases, the J end lost 2 bases, and 10 bases lay between the germline ends. The CDR3 has 14 amino acids. Germline V gene lookup returns CDR1 MNHEY and CDR2 SMNVEV (reference sequence). The CDR3 nucleotides are TGTGCCAGCAGTTTTGACAGAAAAAACACTGAAGCTTTCTTT. This gives the protein CASSFDRKNTEAFF.

The chain recombines TRBV5-1 with TRBJ1-2; D not certain. Germline V gene lookup returns CDR1 SGHRS and CDR2 YFSETQ. The CDR3 covers 13 residues. V was cut by 5 bases and J by 2 bases, with 10 bases left in between. Here the CDR3 DNA reads TGCGCCAGCAGTCCACGGGCGAACTATGGCTACACCTTC. The encoded protein is CASSPRANYGYTF.

As to this clone: Other nucleotide sequences from this sample produce the same CDR3. J is TRBJ1-4 and V is TRBV5-1; D unresolved. The CDR3 covers 12 residues. The germline V gene has CDR1 SGHRS and CDR2 YFSETQ. The ends were cut back, 0 bases at V and 5 bases at J, with 2 bases in the middle. CDR3 sequence reads: CASSLGNEKLFF. For the CDR3, the DNA is TGCGCCAGCAGCTTGGGGAATGAAAAACTGTTTTTT.

V gene TRBV11-2 combines with J gene TRBJ2-2; no firm D call. The V end lost 5 bases, the J end lost 4 bases, and 14 bases lay between the germline ends. Germline V gene sequence: CDR1 SGHAT, CDR2 FQNNGV. The CDR3 loop spans 15 amino acids. CDR3 in amino acids: CASSLTGSTTGELFF. The CDR3 DNA sequence: TGTGCCAGCAGCCTGACGGGTAGTACCACCGGGGAGCTGTTTTTT.

The count of this clone is one. The chain carries TRBV5-1 and TRBJ2-7, with D unresolved. Trimming cost V 3 bases and J 6 bases, with 13 bases left between them. This CDR3 comprises 13 residues. Germline CDR1 SGHRS, CDR2 YFSETQ. CDR3 protein: CASSSVPSREQYF. The DNA for the CDR3 is TGCGCCAGCAGCTCGGTGCCGTCGCGCGAGCAGTACTTC.

In this sample, this clone turned up once. The chain carries TRBV5-6 and TRBJ1-1; D is undetermined. Trimming pared 0 bases from V and 4 bases from J, leaving 16 bases between. In germline, CDR1 is SGHDT, CDR2 YYEEEE. CDR3 size: 16 residues. DNA of the CDR3: TGTGCCAGCAGCTTGGGGCAGCTCGGGGTGGGCACTGAAGCTTTCTTT. Its protein is CASSLGQLGVGTEAFF.

The V and J genes are TRBV4-1 and TRBJ2-1, with 9 positions matching TRBD2. From germline, CDR1 is MGHRA and CDR2 YSYEKL. After removal of 3 bases from V and 5 bases from J, the junction contained 8 bases not matched to a gene. The length of the CDR3 is 16 residues. The CDR3 region is CASSQRAGGKDNEQFF. CDR3 sequence (DNA): TGCGCCAGCAGCCAGCGAGCGGGAGGCAAGGACAATGAGCAGTTCTTC.

The chain combines TRBV19 with TRBJ2-1, with D uncertain. The CDR3 has 13 residues. Germline lookup yields CDR1 LNHDA and CDR2 SQIVND (reference sequence). Trimming took off 8 bases at V and 0 bases at J, with 8 bases between the two ends. The CDR3 DNA is TGTGCCAGTTCGTTAAACTCCTACAATGAGCAGTTCTTC. This encodes CASSLNSYNEQFF.

The rearrangement uses TRBV11-2 and TRBJ2-3; D gene unclear. From germline, CDR1 is SGHAT and CDR2 FQNNGV. This CDR3 region has 13 residues. Trimming cost V 1 base and J 2 bases, with 4 bases left between them. CDR3 sequence: CASSLGYTDTQYF. The CDR3 DNA sequence: TGTGCCAGCAGCTTAGGATACACAGATACGCAGTATTTT.

V gene TRBV28 combines with J gene TRBJ2-7; 9 positions match TRBD2. V trimming: 2 bases; J trimming: 0 bases; junction bases outside the gene matches: 2. There are 15 residues in the CDR3. Germline CDR1 reads MDHEN; CDR2 reads SYDVKM. DNA for the CDR3: TGTGCCAGCAGTTTAGCGGGGGGGAACTCCTACGAGCAGTACTTC. Translating it yields CASSLAGGNSYEQYF. The full variable domain, with the rest looked up from reference TRBV28 and TRBJ2-7, is DVKVTQSSRYLVKRTGEKVFLECVQDMDHENMFWYRQDPGLGLRLIYFSYDVKMKEKGDIPEGYSVSREKKERFSLILESASTNQTSMYLCASSLAGGNSYEQYFGPGTRLTVT.

The chain links TRBV19 to TRBJ2-7; 9 bases fit TRBD1. The germline V gene has CDR1 LNHDA and CDR2 SQIVND (reference sequence). CDR3 length: 15 amino acids. J was trimmed by 2 bases and V by 4 bases; bases with no gene match: 6. The CDR3 DNA follows: TGTGCCAGTAGTAGGGGACAGGGATTCGCCTACGAGCAGTACTTC. It is translated as CASSRGQGFAYEQYF.

This clone is medium-sized in the sample. The rearrangement uses TRBV19 and TRBJ1-1, with D uncertain. The CDR3 has 12 residues. Germline V lookup: CDR1 LNHDA, CDR2 SQIVND (reference sequence). Trimming cost V 3 bases and J 8 bases, with 10 bases left between them. The CDR3 reads CASSMRRGEAFF. DNA for the CDR3: TGTGCCAGTAGTATGCGACGGGGAGAAGCTTTCTTT. Based on the CDR3 plus reference TRBV19 and TRBJ1-1, the full variable domain is DGGITQSPKYLFRKEGQNVTLSCEQNLNHDAMYWYRQDPGQGLRLIYYSQIVNDFQKGDIAEGYSVSREKKESFPLTVTSAQKNPTAFYLCASSMRRGEAFFGQGTRLTVV.

The chain recombines TRBV7-9 with TRBJ2-2; 12 nucleotides agree with TRBD2. Germline values: CDR1 SEHNR, CDR2 FQNEAQ (reference sequence). With 3 bases clipped from V and 6 bases from J, the junction kept 2 bases outside the gene matches. The CDR3 length is 15 residues. CDR3 DNA sequence: TGTGCCAGCAGCTTGCGACTAGCGGGAGCCGGGGAGCTGTTTTTT. Protein: CASSLRLAGAGELFF.

This chain uses TRBV18 with TRBJ1-5; D unclear. CDR1 is KGHSH, CDR2 LQKENI, per germline. V lost 5 bases and J 0 bases, leaving 14 bases between the germline ends. CDR3 length: 16 amino acids. The CDR3, as DNA: TGTGCCAGCTCAACGGCTGCACCGTATAGCAATCAGCCCCAGCATTTT. Amino acids: CASSTAAPYSNQPQHF.

The gene calls are TRBV19 and TRBJ2-1; perhaps TRBD1 as D (6 bases). The CDR3 loop spans 13 amino acids. The V end lost 4 bases, the J end lost 5 bases, and 9 bases lay between the germline ends. From germline, CDR1 is LNHDA and CDR2 SQIVND (reference sequence). CDR3 in DNA: TGTGCCAGTAGTACCGGACAGAACAATGAGCAGTTCTTC. Its translation: CASSTGQNNEQFF.

The gene calls are TRBV27 and TRBJ2-7, with 12 bases identical to TRBD2. Germline trimming cut 6 bases from V and 6 bases from J; bases unmatched to any gene: 6. The CDR3 consists of 14 residues. CDR1 is MNHEY and CDR2 is SMNVEV in the germline V gene (reference sequence). The DNA for the CDR3 is TGTGCCAGCAGAATACTAGCGGGAGGTCCCGAGCAGTACTTC. Translating gives CASRILAGGPEQYF.

The rearrangement joins TRBV19 to TRBJ2-5; 9 bases match TRBD2. V lost 2 bases and J lost 1; bases outside the gene matches: 8. The germline V gene has CDR1 LNHDA and CDR2 SQIVND (reference sequence). The CDR3 covers 17 residues. The CDR3, as DNA: TGTGCCAGTAGTATATCCACTAGCGGGTTACTCCAAGAGACCCAGTACTTC. It specifies CASSISTSGLLQETQYF.

The chain recombines TRBV29-1 with TRBJ1-2; the match to TRBD1 covers 7 bases. There are 14 residues in the CDR3. The trim removed 2 bases at V and 8 bases at J, leaving 11 bases unmatched. CDR1 SQVTM and CDR2 ANQGSEA come from the germline V gene. The CDR3 is CSVESFGDSWGYTF. Written as DNA, the CDR3 is TGCAGCGTTGAATCGTTCGGGGACAGCTGGGGCTACACCTTC.

V usage is TRBV5-1 and J usage is TRBJ2-7, with TRBD1 identical over 8 bases. With V trimmed by 4 bases and J by 5 bases, 11 bases remained unmatched. Germline CDR1 and CDR2: SGHRS and YFSETQ. CDR3 length equals 15 residues. As DNA, the CDR3 is TGCGCCAGCAGCCCGGGCCCCCGGACAGGGCACGAGCAGTACTTC. This translates into CASSPGPRTGHEQYF.

The chain employs TRBV11-2 and TRBJ2-3; 13 bases line up with TRBD2. This CDR3 is 17 amino acids long. V gave up 3 bases and J gave up 3 bases; unmatched junction bases: 6. Germline loops: CDR1 SGHAT, CDR2 FQNNGV. The CDR3 loop is CASSFRLAGGGTDTQYF. CDR3 bases: TGTGCCAGCAGCTTCCGACTAGCGGGGGGAGGGACAGATACGCAGTATTTT.

This clone has just a few counts. The chain joins TRBV10-3 to TRBJ2-1; D is unresolved. CDR3 length equals 11 residues. CDR1 is ENHRY, CDR2 SYGVKD, per germline. V was cut by 0 bases and J by 8 bases, with 2 bases left in between. CDR3 region: CAISESDEQFF. CDR3 DNA: TGTGCCATCAGTGAGTCAGATGAGCAGTTCTTC.

This clone turned up a few times. The chain employs TRBV20-1 and TRBJ2-1; D possibly corresponds to TRBD1 (6 bases). Trimming removed 4 bases at V and 9 bases at J, with 10 bases between. The CDR3 extends over 11 amino acids. Germline assignment: CDR1 DFQATT and CDR2 SNEGSKA (reference sequence). In nucleotides, the CDR3 is TGCAGTGCTACAGGGGTTGGTGAGCAGTTCTTC. Translation: CSATGVGEQFF.

This chain links TRBV19 with TRBJ1-1; D is undetermined. V lost 1 base and J lost 0, with 9 bases in between. The CDR3 is 15 residues long. In germline, CDR1 is LNHDA, CDR2 SQIVND (reference sequence). The CDR3 DNA sequence: TGTGCCAGTAGTATAGTGGCGGTCATGAACACTGAAGCTTTCTTT. Translated: CASSIVAVMNTEAFF. The entire variable domain, with the rest obtained from reference TRBV19 and TRBJ1-1, is as follows: DGGITQSPKYLFRKEGQNVTLSCEQNLNHDAMYWYRQDPGQGLRLIYYSQIVNDFQKGDIAEGYSVSREKKESFPLTVTSAQKNPTAFYLCASSIVAVMNTEAFFGQGTRLTVV.

The J gene is TRBJ1-2, the V gene TRBV5-1; no clear D gene. The V end was cut by 0 bases, the J end by 1 base, with 10 bases between. The length of the CDR3 is 15 residues. Germline V lookup: CDR1 SGHRS, CDR2 YFSETQ. This CDR3 reads CASSLASGYNYGYTF. In nucleotides, the CDR3 is TGCGCCAGCAGCTTGGCCTCTGGGTATAACTATGGCTACACCTTC. The entire variable domain, with the rest obtained from reference TRBV5-1 and TRBJ1-2, is as follows: KAGVTQTPRYLIKTRGQQVTLSCSPISGHRSVSWYQQTPGQGLQFLFEYFSETQRNKGNFPGRFSGRQFSNSRSEMNVSTLELGDSALYLCASSLASGYNYGYTFGSGTRLTVV.

The rearrangement uses TRBV5-6 and TRBJ1-4; D might be TRBD1 (5 bases). The CDR3 totals 16 residues. Trimming left V 2 bases short and J 11 bases short, with 22 bases between. Germline values: CDR1 SGHDT, CDR2 YYEEEE. The DNA for the CDR3 is TGTGCCAGCAGCTTTTCTTTCAATGGGGGATCGTCCAAACTGTTTTTT. Translated, it gives CASSFSFNGGSSKLFF.

This clone was seen a few times. The chain joins TRBV10-3 to TRBJ2-1; possible D gene TRBD2, 6 bases. This CDR3 contains 13 residues. In germline, CDR1 is ENHRY, CDR2 SYGVKD. Trimming took off 2 bases at V and 15 bases at J, with 17 bases between the two ends. The CDR3 DNA reads TGTGCCATCAGTGAGGGCCCTGGGTCGGAGGGGTTCTTC. Its protein is CAISEGPGSEGFF.

This clone appeared a few times. The chain recombines TRBV10-1 with TRBJ2-7, with TRBD2 matching over 7 bases. After removal of 5 bases from V and 0 bases from J, the junction contained 10 bases not matched to a gene. In germline, CDR1 is WNHNN, CDR2 SYGVQD (reference sequence). CDR3 size: 16 residues. The CDR3 coding sequence is TGCGCCAGCAGTCTCACGGGAGGCCCCAGCTCCTACGAGCAGTACTTC. Its translation: CASSLTGGPSSYEQYF.

V is TRBV9 and J is TRBJ2-2; D is ambiguous. The CDR3 sequence is 15 residues long. V was pared by 3 bases and J by 1 base, with 10 bases between. Germline V gives CDR1 SGDLS, CDR2 YYNGEE. Here the CDR3 DNA reads TGTGCCAGCAGCGCCCAAGGATTGAACACCGGGGAGCTGTTTTTT. The encoded protein is CASSAQGLNTGELFF.